This T cell receptor beta chain was profiled in a study of tumor-infiltrating lymphocytes in oesophageal squamous cell carcinoma. This clonotype was seen many times. In TCRdb, the PCR reads were re-called with MiXCR into one record per CDR3 protein. The sample lists under 5,000 distinct CDR3 sequences; just under 20% were seen once. The material sequenced was normal esophageal tissue next to the tumor. This clonotype was sampled from a male donor with esophageal squamous cell carcinoma.

The CDR3 sequence is CASSLALTVNYEQYF. Written as DNA, the CDR3 is TGTGCCAGCAGCTTAGCCCTGACAGTGAACTACGAGCAGTACTTC. This chain joins TRBV11-3 and TRBJ2-7; TRBD1 might be the D (5 bases). This CDR3 has 15 residues. CDR1 and CDR2 (germline): SGHNT, YENEEA. V was cut by 1 base and J by 3 bases, with 13 bases left in between. Looking up the rest from reference TRBV11-3 and TRBJ2-7 gives the full variable domain: EAGVVQSPRYKIIEKKQPVAFWCNPISGHNTLYWYLQNLGQGPELLIRYENEEAVDDSQLPKDRFSAERLKGVDSTLKIQPAELGDSAVYLCASSLALTVNYEQYFGPGTRLTVT.